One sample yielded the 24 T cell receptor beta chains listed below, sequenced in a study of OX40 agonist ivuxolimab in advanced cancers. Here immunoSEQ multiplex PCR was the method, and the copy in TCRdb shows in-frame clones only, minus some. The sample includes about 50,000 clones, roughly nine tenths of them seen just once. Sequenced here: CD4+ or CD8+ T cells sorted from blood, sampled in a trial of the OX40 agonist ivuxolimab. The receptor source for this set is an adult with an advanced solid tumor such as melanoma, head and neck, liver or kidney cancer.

For the CDR3, the DNA is TGTGCCAGCAGCTTAATGCGGGGGTCCTACAATGAGCAGTTCTTC. Translated: CASSLMRGSYNEQFF. The chain carries TRBV11-3 and TRBJ2-1, with 7 positions matching TRBD2. Trimming at V came to 2 bases and at J to 1 base, leaving 2 bases not matched to a gene. CDR1 and CDR2 from the germline V gene are SGHNT and YENEEA. The CDR3 length is 15 residues.

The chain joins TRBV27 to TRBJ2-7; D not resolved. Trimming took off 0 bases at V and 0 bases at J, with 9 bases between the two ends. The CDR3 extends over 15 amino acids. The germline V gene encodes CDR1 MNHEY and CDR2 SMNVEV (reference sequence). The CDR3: CASSLSSPHSYEQYF. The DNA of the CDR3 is TGTGCCAGCAGTTTATCTTCCCCCCACTCCTACGAGCAGTACTTC.

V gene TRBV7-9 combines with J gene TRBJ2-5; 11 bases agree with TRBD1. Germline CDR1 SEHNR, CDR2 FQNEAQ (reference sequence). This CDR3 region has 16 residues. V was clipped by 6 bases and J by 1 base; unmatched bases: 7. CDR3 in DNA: TGTGCCAGCAGTCTCGGGACAGGGGGTCTCCAAGAGACCCAGTACTTC. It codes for CASSLGTGGLQETQYF.

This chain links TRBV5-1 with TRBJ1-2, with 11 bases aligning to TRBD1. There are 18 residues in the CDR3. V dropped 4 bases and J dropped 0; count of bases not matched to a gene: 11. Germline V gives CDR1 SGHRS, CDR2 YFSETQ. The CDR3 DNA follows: TGCGCCAGCAGCCCAGGGCCGGGACAGGGGGTTTCTAACTATGGCTACACCTTC. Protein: CASSPGPGQGVSNYGYTF.

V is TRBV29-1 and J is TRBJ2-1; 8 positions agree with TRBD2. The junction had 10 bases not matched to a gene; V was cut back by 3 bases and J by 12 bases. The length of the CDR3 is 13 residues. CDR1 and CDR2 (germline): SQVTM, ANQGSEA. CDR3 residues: CSVDETGGPLQFF. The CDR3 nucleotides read TGCAGCGTTGATGAAACGGGAGGGCCTTTGCAGTTCTTC.

CDR3 sequence: CASNAGSSGNTIYF. The DNA for the CDR3 is TGTGCCAGCAATGCAGGCTCATCTGGAAACACCATATATTTT. V and J are TRBV6-1 and TRBJ1-3; D remains unclear. CDR3 length: 14 amino acids. Germline V gives CDR1 MNHNS, CDR2 SASEGT. V lost 7 bases and J lost 1, with 11 bases in between.

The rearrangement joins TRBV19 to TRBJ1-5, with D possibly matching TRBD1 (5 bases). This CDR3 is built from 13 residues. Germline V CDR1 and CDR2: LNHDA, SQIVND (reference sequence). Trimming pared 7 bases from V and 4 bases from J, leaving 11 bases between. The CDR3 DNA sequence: TGTGCCAGTACCCTGGGGGGGAATCAGCCCCAGCATTTT. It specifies CASTLGGNQPQHF.

CDR3 in DNA: TGTGCCAGCAGCTTATACCAGGGGTTAAGCACTGAAGCTTTCTTT. Protein product: CASSLYQGLSTEAFF. The chain employs TRBV7-9 and TRBJ1-1; D is perhaps TRBD1 (6 bases). Germline CDR1 and CDR2: SEHNR and FQNEAQ (reference sequence). The V end lost 2 bases, the J end lost 4 bases, and 14 bases lay between the germline ends. The CDR3 contains 15 residues.

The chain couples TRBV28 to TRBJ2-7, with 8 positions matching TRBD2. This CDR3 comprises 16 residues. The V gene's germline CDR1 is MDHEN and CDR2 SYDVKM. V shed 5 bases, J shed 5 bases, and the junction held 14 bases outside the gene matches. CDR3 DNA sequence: TGTGCCAGCAGTCGGCCGGGGGGGACTACCCGCCACGAGCAGTACTTC. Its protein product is CASSRPGGTTRHEQYF.

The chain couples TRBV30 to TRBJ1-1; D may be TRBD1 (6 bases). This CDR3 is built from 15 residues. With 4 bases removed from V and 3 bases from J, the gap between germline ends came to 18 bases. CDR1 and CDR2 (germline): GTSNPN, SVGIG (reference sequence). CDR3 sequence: CAWTLTGGGDTEAFF. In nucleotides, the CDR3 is TGTGCCTGGACCCTTACCGGTGGGGGCGACACTGAAGCTTTCTTT. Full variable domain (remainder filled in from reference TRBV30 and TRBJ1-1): SQTIHQWPATLVQPVGSPLSLECTVEGTSNPNLYWYRQAAGRGLQLLFYSVGIGQISSEVPQNLSASRPQDRQFILSSKKLLLSDSGFYLCAWTLTGGGDTEAFFGQGTRLTVV.

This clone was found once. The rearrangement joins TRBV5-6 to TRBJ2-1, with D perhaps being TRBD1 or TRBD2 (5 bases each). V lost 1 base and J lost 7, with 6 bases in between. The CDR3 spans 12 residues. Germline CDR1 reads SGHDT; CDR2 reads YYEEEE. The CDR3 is CASSLWGNEQFF. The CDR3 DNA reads TGTGCCAGCAGCTTGTGGGGGAATGAGCAGTTCTTC.

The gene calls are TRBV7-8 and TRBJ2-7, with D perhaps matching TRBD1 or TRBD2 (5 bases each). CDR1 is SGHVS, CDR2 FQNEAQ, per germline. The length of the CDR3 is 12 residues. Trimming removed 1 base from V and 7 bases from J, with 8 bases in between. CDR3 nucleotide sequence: TGTGCCAGCAGCTTAGGGGGGTGGGAGCAGTACTTC. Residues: CASSLGGWEQYF.

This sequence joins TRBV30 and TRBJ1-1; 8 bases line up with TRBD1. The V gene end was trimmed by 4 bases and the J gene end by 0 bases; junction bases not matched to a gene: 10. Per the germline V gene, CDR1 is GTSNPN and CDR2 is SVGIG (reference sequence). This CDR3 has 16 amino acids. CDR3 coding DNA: TGTGCCTGGATTAGCCCTGGACAGGGACTGAACACTGAAGCTTTCTTT. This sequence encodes CAWISPGQGLNTEAFF.

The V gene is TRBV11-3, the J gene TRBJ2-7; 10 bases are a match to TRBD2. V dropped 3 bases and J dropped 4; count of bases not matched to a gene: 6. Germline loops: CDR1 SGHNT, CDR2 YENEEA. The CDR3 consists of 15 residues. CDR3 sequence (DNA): TGTGCCAGCAGCTTCAGAGCGGGAGGGGGGTACGAGCAGTACTTC. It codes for CASSFRAGGGYEQYF. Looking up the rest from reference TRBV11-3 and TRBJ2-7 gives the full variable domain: EAGVVQSPRYKIIEKKQPVAFWCNPISGHNTLYWYLQNLGQGPELLIRYENEEAVDDSQLPKDRFSAERLKGVDSTLKIQPAELGDSAVYLCASSFRAGGGYEQYFGPGTRLTVT.

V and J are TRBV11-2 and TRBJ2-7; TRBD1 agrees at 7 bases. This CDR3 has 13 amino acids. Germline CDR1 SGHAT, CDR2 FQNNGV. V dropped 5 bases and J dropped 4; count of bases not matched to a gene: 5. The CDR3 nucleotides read TGTGCCAGCAGCCCCGGGACAGTGTACGAGCAGTACGTC. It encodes CASSPGTVYEQYV.

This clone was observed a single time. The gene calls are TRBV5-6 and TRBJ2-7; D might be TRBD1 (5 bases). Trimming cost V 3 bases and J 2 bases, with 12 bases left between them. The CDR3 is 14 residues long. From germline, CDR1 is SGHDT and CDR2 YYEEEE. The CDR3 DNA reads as TGTGCCAGCAGCTACGGCACAGGAACCTACGAGCAGTACGTC. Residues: CASSYGTGTYEQYV.

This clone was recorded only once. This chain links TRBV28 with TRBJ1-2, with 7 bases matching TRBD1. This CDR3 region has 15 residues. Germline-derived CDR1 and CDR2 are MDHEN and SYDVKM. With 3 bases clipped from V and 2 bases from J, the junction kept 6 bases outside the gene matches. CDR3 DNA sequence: TGTGCCAGCAGTTTTTCAACAGGGGACAACTATGGCTACACCTTC. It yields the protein CASSFSTGDNYGYTF.

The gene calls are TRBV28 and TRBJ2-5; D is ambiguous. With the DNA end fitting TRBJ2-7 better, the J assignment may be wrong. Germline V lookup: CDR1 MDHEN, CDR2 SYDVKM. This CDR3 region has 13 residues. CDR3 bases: TGTGCCAGCAGTTTATGGGGCAGCTACGAGCAGTACTTC. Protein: CASSLWGSYEQYF.

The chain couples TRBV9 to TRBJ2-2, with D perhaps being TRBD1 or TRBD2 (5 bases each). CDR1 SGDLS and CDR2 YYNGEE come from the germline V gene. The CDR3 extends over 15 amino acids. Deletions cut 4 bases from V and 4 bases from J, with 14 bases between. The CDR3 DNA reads TGTGCCAGCAGCTCTTCCGGGACCTCCACCGGGGAGCTGTTTTTT. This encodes CASSSSGTSTGELFF.

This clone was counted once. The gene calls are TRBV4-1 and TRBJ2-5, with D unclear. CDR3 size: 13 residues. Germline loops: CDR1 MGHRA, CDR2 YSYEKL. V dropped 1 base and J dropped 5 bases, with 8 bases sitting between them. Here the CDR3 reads CASSQVDGETQYF. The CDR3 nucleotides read TGCGCCAGCAGCCAAGTTGATGGGGAGACCCAGTACTTC.

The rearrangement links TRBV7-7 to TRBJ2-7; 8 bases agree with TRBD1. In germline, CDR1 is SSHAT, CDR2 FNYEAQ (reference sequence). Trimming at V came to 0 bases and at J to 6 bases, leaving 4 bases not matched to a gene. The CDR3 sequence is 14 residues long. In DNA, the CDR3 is TGTGCCAGCAGCTTAGCGTCCCAGGGGGCCGAGCAGTACTTC. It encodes CASSLASQGAEQYF.

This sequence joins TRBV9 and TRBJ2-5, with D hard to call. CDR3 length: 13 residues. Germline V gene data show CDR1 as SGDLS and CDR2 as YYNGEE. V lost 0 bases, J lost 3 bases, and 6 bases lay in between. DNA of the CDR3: TGTGCCAGCAGCGTAGAATGGGAAGAGACCCAGTACTTC. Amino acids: CASSVEWEETQYF.

The CDR3 bases are TGCGCCAGCAGCTTGGAGACTAGCGGGCTGTACAATGAGCAGTTCTTC. This codes for CASSLETSGLYNEQFF. The gene calls are TRBV5-1 and TRBJ2-1; 10 bases agree with TRBD2. After removal of 0 bases from V and 4 bases from J, the junction contained 4 bases not matched to a gene. CDR1 is SGHRS and CDR2 is YFSETQ in the germline V gene. There are 16 residues in the CDR3.

The CDR3 bases are TGTGCCAGCAGGAAGGACCGCTACACCTTC. Translation: CASRKDRYTF. The rearrangement links TRBV6-5 to TRBJ1-2, with unresolved D. Germline V gene lookup returns CDR1 MNHEY and CDR2 SVGAGI. Trimming took off 6 bases at V and 9 bases at J, with 8 bases between the two ends. The CDR3 is 10 amino acids.